The 10 T cell receptor beta chains presented below share a single source sample, sequenced in a study of Ad26.COV2.S vaccination and SARS-CoV-2 variants. The treatment is: around 19 received Ad26.COV2.S at low or high dose, single or two shots; about 5 received placebo; per-sample allocation not given. Day 63 after the first vaccine or placebo injection was the time point for sampling. Repertoires were generated with immunoSEQ multiplex PCR, while TCRdb's copy carries only in-frame clones and drops some. The sample lists about 440,000 clones, roughly 87% occurring once. This material consisted of peripheral blood, taken in a trial of Ad26.COV2.S vaccine versus placebo. Every receptor here comes from a person between 18 and 65 years old who received the Ad26.COV2.S COVID-19 vaccine or a placebo.

The J gene is TRBJ2-7, the V gene TRBV5-1; 7 nucleotides match TRBD2. V lost 1 base to trimming and J lost 3 bases; unmatched junction nucleotides: 10. CDR3 length equals 16 residues. The germline V gene has CDR1 SGHRS and CDR2 YFSETQ. CDR3 nucleotides: TGCGCCAGCAGCTTGACCCGTGGGCGGGAGCACTACGAGCAGTACTTC. Its translation is CASSLTRGREHYEQYF. Based on the CDR3 plus reference TRBV5-1 and TRBJ2-7, the full variable domain is KAGVTQTPRYLIKTRGQQVTLSCSPISGHRSVSWYQQTPGQGLQFLFEYFSETQRNKGNFPGRFSGRQFSNSRSEMNVSTLELGDSALYLCASSLTRGREHYEQYFGPGTRLTVT.

The chain employs TRBV7-2 and TRBJ2-1; D not resolved. The length of the CDR3 is 13 residues. Deletions cut 5 bases from V and 4 bases from J, with 9 bases between. Looked up from germline, CDR1 is SGHTA and CDR2 is FQGNSA. CDR3 DNA sequence: TGTGCCAGCAGCCCAGACTCGTACAATGAGCAGTTCTTC. Its protein product is CASSPDSYNEQFF.

This sequence joins TRBV19 and TRBJ2-2; no clear D. This CDR3 spans 14 amino acids. Trimming pared 5 bases from V and 6 bases from J, leaving 13 bases between. Germline V gene lookup returns CDR1 LNHDA and CDR2 SQIVND (reference sequence). In DNA form, the CDR3 reads TGTGCCAGTAGTCTATCCCAAAGGCCCGGGGAGCTGTTTTTT. This translates into CASSLSQRPGELFF.

J is TRBJ2-2 and V is TRBV6-2 or TRBV6-3; D ambiguous. V lost 4 bases to trimming and J lost 0 bases, with 9 bases between them. This CDR3 region has 15 residues. Per germline, CDR1 MNHEY and CDR2 SVGEGT. The CDR3 DNA sequence: TGTGCCAGCAGTTCGGCCCCCCCGAACACCGGGGAGCTGTTTTTT. The encoded protein is CASSSAPPNTGELFF.

The chain joins TRBV10-3 to TRBJ1-5; no firm D call. Germline lookup yields CDR1 ENHRY and CDR2 SYGVKD. The CDR3 is 13 residues long. Trimming removed 8 bases from V and 9 bases from J, with 17 bases in between. CDR3 nucleotide sequence: TGTGCCATCTCGGAACGGGCCTTCTGGCCCCAGCATTTT. It translates to CAISERAFWPQHF.

This chain links TRBV14 with TRBJ1-1, with 10 nucleotides matching TRBD1. The ends lost 4 bases at V and 10 bases at J; junction bases unmatched: 6. The germline V gene has CDR1 SGHDN and CDR2 FVKESK. This CDR3 spans 13 amino acids. This CDR3 reads CASSPGTGVPAFF. The CDR3 coding sequence is TGTGCCAGCAGCCCCGGGACAGGGGTGCCAGCTTTCTTT.

The chain employs TRBV28 and TRBJ1-2; tentative D call: TRBD1 (5 bases). Deletions cut 9 bases from V and 1 base from J, with 18 bases between. This CDR3 has 15 residues. Per germline, CDR1 MDHEN and CDR2 SYDVKM. CDR3 sequence: CASVPGPLLNYGYTF. The CDR3 nucleotides are TGTGCCAGTGTACCGGGACCGCTACTTAACTATGGCTACACCTTC.

This clone was seen only once. The rearrangement joins TRBV5-1 to TRBJ2-3; 8 nucleotides line up with TRBD1. CDR1 is SGHRS, CDR2 YFSETQ, per germline. The CDR3 consists of 15 residues. After removal of 1 base from V and 4 bases from J, the junction contained 5 bases not matched to a gene. The CDR3 nucleotides read TGCGCCAGCAGCTTGAGGCAGGGGGCATCAGATACGCAGTATTTT. It yields the protein CASSLRQGASDTQYF.

The V and J genes are TRBV7-9 and TRBJ1-5; TRBD1 might be the D (6 bases). The length of the CDR3 is 17 residues. CDR1 and CDR2 from the germline V gene are SEHNR and FQNEAQ (reference sequence). V was cut by 0 bases and J by 2 bases, with 14 bases left in between. CDR3 region: CASSLALDSRGNQPQHF. The CDR3 DNA reads TGTGCCAGCAGCTTAGCGTTGGACAGTAGGGGCAATCAGCCCCAGCATTTT. The whole variable domain, filled in from reference TRBV7-9 and TRBJ1-5, reads DTGVSQNPRHKITKRGQNVTFRCDPISEHNRLYWYRQTLGQGPEFLTYFQNEAQLEKSRLLSDRFSAERPKGSFSTLEIQRTEQGDSAMYLCASSLALDSRGNQPQHFGDGTRLSIL.

The genes are TRBV10-3 and TRBJ2-3; maybe TRBD1 (6 bases). The V end lost 6 bases, the J end lost 2 bases, and 12 bases lay between the germline ends. Germline V gene lookup returns CDR1 ENHRY and CDR2 SYGVKD. This CDR3 is built from 14 residues. The CDR3 here is CAIRARQDTDTQYF. CDR3 DNA sequence: TGTGCCATCAGAGCGCGACAGGACACAGATACGCAGTATTTT.